This T cell receptor beta chain is drawn from a study of T cell responses to AZD1222 COVID-19 vaccine. In the study overall: Researchers grouped second doses given at about 4 or about 12 weeks into one pool.

The germline CDR1 and CDR2 sequences are SGDLS and YYNGEE. V shed 4 bases, J shed 1 base, and the junction held 12 bases outside the gene matches. This CDR3 is 17 amino acids long. Clones were read by immunoSEQ multiplex PCR, and TCRdb kept only the in-frame ones, dropping some. The sample yields over 45,000 clones, 70% to 90% seen once. This chain joins TRBV9 and TRBJ1-1, with 8 nucleotides matching TRBD1. The sample consisted of peripheral blood, taken on day 0 of AZD1222 vaccination. The clonotype comes from an adult in good health. In DNA, the CDR3 is TGTGCCAGCAGCCGGACAGGGCTATCGGGGAAGAACACTGAAGCTTTCTTT. This sequence encodes CASSRTGLSGKNTEAFF.